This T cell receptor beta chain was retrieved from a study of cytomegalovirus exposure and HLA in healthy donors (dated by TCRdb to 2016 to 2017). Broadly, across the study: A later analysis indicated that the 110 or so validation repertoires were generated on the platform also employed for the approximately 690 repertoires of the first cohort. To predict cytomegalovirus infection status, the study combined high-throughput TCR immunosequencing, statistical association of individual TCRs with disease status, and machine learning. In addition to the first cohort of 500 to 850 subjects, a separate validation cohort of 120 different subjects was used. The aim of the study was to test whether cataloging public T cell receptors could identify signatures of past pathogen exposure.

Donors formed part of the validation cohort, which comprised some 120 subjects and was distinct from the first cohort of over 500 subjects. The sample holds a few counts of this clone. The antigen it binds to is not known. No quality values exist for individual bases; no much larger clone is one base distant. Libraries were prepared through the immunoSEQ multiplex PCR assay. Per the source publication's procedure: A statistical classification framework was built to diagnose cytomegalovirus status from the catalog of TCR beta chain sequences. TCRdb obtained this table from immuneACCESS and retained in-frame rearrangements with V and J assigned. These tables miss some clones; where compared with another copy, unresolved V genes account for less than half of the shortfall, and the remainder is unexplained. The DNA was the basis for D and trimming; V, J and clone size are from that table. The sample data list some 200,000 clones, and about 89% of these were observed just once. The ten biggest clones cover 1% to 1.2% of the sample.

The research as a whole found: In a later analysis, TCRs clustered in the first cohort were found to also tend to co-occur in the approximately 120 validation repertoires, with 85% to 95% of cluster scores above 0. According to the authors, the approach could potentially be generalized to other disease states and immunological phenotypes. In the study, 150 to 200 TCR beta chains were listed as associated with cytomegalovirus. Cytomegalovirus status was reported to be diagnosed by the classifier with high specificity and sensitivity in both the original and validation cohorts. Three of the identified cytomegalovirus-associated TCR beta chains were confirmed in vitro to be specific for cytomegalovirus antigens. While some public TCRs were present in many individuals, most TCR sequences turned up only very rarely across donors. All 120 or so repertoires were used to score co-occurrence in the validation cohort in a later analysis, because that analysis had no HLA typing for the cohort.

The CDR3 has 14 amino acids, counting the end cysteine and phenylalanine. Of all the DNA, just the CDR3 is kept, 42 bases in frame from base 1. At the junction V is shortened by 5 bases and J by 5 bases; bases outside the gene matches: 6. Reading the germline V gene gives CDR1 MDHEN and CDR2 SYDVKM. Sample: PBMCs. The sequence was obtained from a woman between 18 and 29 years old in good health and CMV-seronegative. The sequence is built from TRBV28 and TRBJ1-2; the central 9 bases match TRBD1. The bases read TGTGCCAGCAGTAAAGACAGGGGGTATTATGGCTACACCTTC. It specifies CASSKDRGYYGYTF.